These 28 T cell receptor beta chains originate from one sample sequenced in a study of shared clonotypes between healthy human individuals. Sequenced by immunoSEQ multiplex PCR; TCRdb stores in-frame clones only, minus some. Of about 2.2 million clones in the sample, approximately 92% were seen once. As defined, naive CD8 cells were CD45RO-negative and positively selected for CCR7, with terminally differentiated effector memory CD45RA+ cells excluded. The sample comprised naive CD8+ T cells from PBMCs. These receptor sequences come from a man aged 18 to 30 in good health. Some clones in this sample may be carry-over from other donors' samples.

The DNA for the CDR3 is TGTGCCAGCAGCTTGGGTCTAGCGGGAGGTTACTCCTACAATGAGCAGTTCTTC. Protein sequence: CASSLGLAGGYSYNEQFF. The rearrangement links TRBV5-4 to TRBJ2-1, with 11 bases matching TRBD2. This CDR3 is 18 amino acids long. The V gene end was trimmed by 0 bases and the J gene end by 0 bases; junction bases not matched to a gene: 5. Looked up from germline, CDR1 is SGHNT and CDR2 is YYREEE (reference sequence).

The CDR3 sequence is CASSEVSRQSWLNEKLFF. In DNA, the CDR3 is TGTGCCAGCAGTGAAGTATCCCGACAAAGCTGGCTAAATGAAAAACTGTTTTTT. The chain has TRBV2 and TRBJ1-4; D not certain. V was shortened by 1 base and J by 5 bases, with 20 bases between the two germline ends. Germline CDR1 and CDR2: SNHLY and FYNNEI. This CDR3 spans 18 amino acids.

The sample holds one count of this clone. The gene calls are TRBV6-5 and TRBJ2-7, with 9 bases matching TRBD1. The CDR3 has 15 residues. The trim removed 8 bases at V and 1 base at J, leaving 9 bases unmatched. Germline CDR1 is MNHEY and CDR2 is SVGAGI. CDR3 residues: CASYGPGQGSYEQYF. Written as DNA, the CDR3 is TGTGCCAGCTATGGGCCGGGACAGGGTTCCTACGAGCAGTACTTC.

The V call is TRBV30, the J call TRBJ2-2, with TRBD2 identical over 7 bases. Germline V gene data show CDR1 as GTSNPN and CDR2 as SVGIG (reference sequence). This CDR3 spans 15 amino acids. With 1 base clipped from V and 7 bases from J, the junction kept 9 bases outside the gene matches. CDR3 protein: CAWSGLREWYGELFF. DNA of the CDR3: TGTGCCTGGAGTGGTCTGCGGGAGTGGTACGGGGAGCTGTTTTTT.

In its sample, this clone was seen a few times. This chain connects TRBV28 to TRBJ1-1, with D hard to call. V was trimmed by 6 bases and J by 1 base, leaving 12 bases between them. This CDR3 has 14 amino acids. CDR1 and CDR2 from the germline V gene are MDHEN and SYDVKM. The CDR3 DNA reads TGTGCCAGCAGCACTAGGACGGGGAACACTGAAGCTTTCTTT. It specifies CASSTRTGNTEAFF.

On this clone itself: Other DNA sequences in this sample translate to the same CDR3. The rearrangement uses TRBV27 and TRBJ2-5; 11 bases are shared with TRBD2. The CDR3 sequence is 13 residues long. CDR1 and CDR2 from the germline V gene are MNHEY and SMNVEV (reference sequence). V lost 6 bases and J lost 5; bases outside the gene matches: 2. In DNA, the CDR3 is TGTGCCAGCAGCTTAGCGGGGGGGGAGACCCAGTACTTC. Translating gives CASSLAGGETQYF.

The chain recombines TRBV5-1 with TRBJ2-4; possibly TRBD2 for D (5 bases). The CDR3 is made up of 14 amino acids. CDR1 and CDR2 from the germline V gene are SGHRS and YFSETQ. V was pared by 5 bases and J by 1 base, with 10 bases between. The CDR3 DNA reads as TGCGCCAGCAGGCTAGCCACGGCCAAAAACATTCAGTACTTC. Its protein is CASRLATAKNIQYF. Full variable domain (remainder filled in from reference TRBV5-1 and TRBJ2-4): KAGVTQTPRYLIKTRGQQVTLSCSPISGHRSVSWYQQTPGQGLQFLFEYFSETQRNKGNFPGRFSGRQFSNSRSEMNVSTLELGDSALYLCASRLATAKNIQYFGAGTRLSVL.

The J gene is TRBJ2-3, the V gene TRBV14; weak D call: TRBD1 (6 bases). V gave up 1 base and J gave up 2 bases, with 10 bases separating them. Per germline, CDR1 SGHDN and CDR2 FVKESK. The CDR3 spans 15 residues. The CDR3 spells CASSQGDRSTDTQYF. The CDR3 region has the DNA TGTGCCAGCAGCCAAGGCGACAGGTCCACAGATACGCAGTATTTT.

The rearrangement joins TRBV7-9 to TRBJ2-1; unclear D gene. The germline V gene has CDR1 SEHNR and CDR2 FQNEAQ (reference sequence). This CDR3 region has 13 residues. The V end lost 3 bases, the J end lost 9 bases, and 12 bases lay between the germline ends. CDR3 loop: CASSFGSLGEQFF. CDR3 sequence (DNA): TGTGCCAGCAGCTTCGGGTCTCTCGGTGAGCAGTTCTTC. Full variable domain (missing parts from reference TRBV7-9 and TRBJ2-1): DTGVSQNPRHKITKRGQNVTFRCDPISEHNRLYWYRQTLGQGPEFLTYFQNEAQLEKSRLLSDRFSAERPKGSFSTLEIQRTEQGDSAMYLCASSFGSLGEQFFGPGTRLTVL.

Regarding this clone: Other DNA sequences in this specimen translate into the identical CDR3. The gene calls are TRBV9 and TRBJ1-1; D is unclear. CDR3 length: 14 residues. The V end lost 0 bases, the J end lost 1 base, and 7 bases lay between the germline ends. Germline V lookup: CDR1 SGDLS, CDR2 YYNGEE. CDR3 in DNA: TGTGCCAGCAGCGTAGTAGGTGGGAACACTGAAGCTTTCTTT. This gives the protein CASSVVGGNTEAFF.

The J gene is TRBJ1-1, the V gene TRBV11-2, with unresolved D. There are 13 residues in the CDR3. Deletions cut 7 bases from V and 6 bases from J, with 15 bases between. Germline CDR1 is SGHAT and CDR2 is FQNNGV. The CDR3 nucleotides read TGTGCCAGCATGCGGGTACTGGGCCCTGAAGCTTTCTTT. Its protein product is CASMRVLGPEAFF.

The chain uses TRBV19 and TRBJ1-1; D possibly corresponds to TRBD1 (6 bases). The CDR3 length is 13 residues. CDR1 and CDR2 from the germline V gene are LNHDA and SQIVND (reference sequence). V dropped 3 bases and J dropped 7 bases, with 12 bases sitting between them. This CDR3 is CASSIRGRDEAFF. Here the CDR3 DNA reads TGTGCCAGTAGTATCAGGGGAAGGGATGAAGCTTTCTTT.

V is TRBV13 and J is TRBJ2-5; D is perhaps TRBD1 (5 bases). Germline V gene data show CDR1 as PRHDT and CDR2 as FYEKMQ (reference sequence). The CDR3 consists of 16 residues. The germline V and J ends were trimmed by 0 bases and 3 bases, with 14 bases remaining between them. CDR3 amino acids: CASSLGPPGSEETQYF. The CDR3 DNA sequence: TGTGCCAGCAGCTTAGGGCCCCCAGGGTCGGAAGAGACCCAGTACTTC.

The chain carries TRBV12-5 and TRBJ2-1, with 9 positions matching TRBD2. The length of the CDR3 is 14 residues. Germline loops: CDR1 LGHNT, CDR2 FRNRAP. The V gene end was trimmed by 1 base and the J gene end by 8 bases; junction bases not matched to a gene: 3. CDR3 loop: CASGLDLAGHEQFF. The CDR3 DNA is TGTGCTAGTGGTTTGGATCTAGCGGGGCATGAGCAGTTCTTC.

The chain couples TRBV7-8 to TRBJ2-7; D might be TRBD2 (6 bases). The ends were cut back, 5 bases at V and 0 bases at J, with 14 bases in the middle. Germline V gene sequence: CDR1 SGHVS, CDR2 FQNEAQ. This CDR3 has 15 residues. The CDR3 sequence is CASSQDRGSSYEQYF. The CDR3 region has the DNA TGTGCCAGCAGCCAAGACCGGGGGAGCTCCTACGAGCAGTACTTC.

V is TRBV4-3 and J is TRBJ2-1, with a tentative D call TRBD1 (6 bases). CDR3 length: 15 residues. CDR1 is LGHNA and CDR2 is YSLEER in the germline V gene. Trimming pared 2 bases from V and 3 bases from J, leaving 11 bases between. Written as DNA, the CDR3 is TGCGCCAGCAGCCAAACTAGACAGGACTACAATGAGCAGTTCTTC. This translates into CASSQTRQDYNEQFF.

The V call is TRBV5-5, the J call TRBJ1-1; TRBD1 aligns across 7 bases. The CDR3 spans 15 residues. CDR1 SGHKS and CDR2 YYEKEE come from the germline V gene (reference sequence). V shed 3 bases and J 3 bases; nucleotides not matched to a gene: 8. The CDR3 DNA reads as TGTGCCAGCAGCTCCCCCGACAGGGTGGACACTGAAGCTTTCTTT. This gives the protein CASSSPDRVDTEAFF.

The chain combines TRBV29-1 with TRBJ2-7; 7 nucleotides line up with TRBD2. The CDR3 is made up of 15 amino acids. V lost 0 bases and J lost 2; bases outside the gene matches: 7. CDR1 is SQVTM, CDR2 ANQGSEA, per germline. The CDR3 protein is CSVEDLAGVPYEQYF. For the CDR3, the DNA is TGCAGCGTTGAAGATCTCGCGGGAGTCCCCTACGAGCAGTACTTC.

The V and J genes are TRBV30 and TRBJ1-3, with D perhaps TRBD1 (6 bases). Germline CDR1 reads GTSNPN; CDR2 reads SVGIG (reference sequence). Trimming took 1 base from V and 0 from J, leaving 19 bases between them. The length of the CDR3 is 18 residues. The CDR3, as DNA: TGTGCCTGGAGTGGACCCACAGGGCGGGCATTCTCTGGAAACACCATATATTTT. It yields the protein CAWSGPTGRAFSGNTIYF.

A remark on this clone: Other DNA sequences in this sample translate to the same CDR3. The DNA for the CDR3 is TGTGCCAGCAGCTCCCGGACGAACACCGGGGAGCTGTTTTTT. Protein sequence: CASSSRTNTGELFF. The rearrangement links TRBV7-2 to TRBJ2-2; D ambiguous. This CDR3 has 14 amino acids. Per germline, CDR1 SGHTA and CDR2 FQGNSA. V lost 4 bases and J 0 bases, leaving 6 bases between the germline ends.

V usage is TRBV5-4 and J usage is TRBJ2-7; the D is unclear. Germline CDR1 and CDR2: SGHNT and YYREEE (reference sequence). This CDR3 is 12 amino acids long. Trimming cost V 1 base and J 3 bases, with 5 bases left between them. CDR3 nucleotides: TGTGCCAGCAGCTTGAACTTCTACGAGCAGTACTTC. It is translated as CASSLNFYEQYF.

This clone was seen a handful of times. This chain joins TRBV19 and TRBJ1-5, with D perhaps matching TRBD1 (5 bases). V lost 3 bases to trimming and J lost 2 bases, with 11 bases between them. The germline V gene encodes CDR1 LNHDA and CDR2 SQIVND (reference sequence). The CDR3 is made up of 15 amino acids. The CDR3 loop reads CASSILLRGNQPQHF. In DNA, the CDR3 is TGTGCCAGTAGTATCTTGCTCAGGGGCAATCAGCCCCAGCATTTT. Full variable domain (rest looked up from reference TRBV19 and TRBJ1-5): DGGITQSPKYLFRKEGQNVTLSCEQNLNHDAMYWYRQDPGQGLRLIYYSQIVNDFQKGDIAEGYSVSREKKESFPLTVTSAQKNPTAFYLCASSILLRGNQPQHFGDGTRLSIL.

This clone showed up just once. The genes are TRBV4-3 and TRBJ2-7; no clear D gene. Germline lookup yields CDR1 LGHNA and CDR2 YSLEER. The CDR3 is 14 amino acids. Between the trimmed V and J ends, which lost 0 bases and 3 bases, there was a span of 9 bases. CDR3 in DNA: TGCGCCAGCAGCCAAGAAAGGCGTCGCTACGAGCAGTACTTC. Its translation: CASSQERRRYEQYF.

J is TRBJ2-1 and V is TRBV9; D may be TRBD1 (5 bases). V was clipped by 2 bases and J by 6 bases, with 9 bases between them. Germline loops: CDR1 SGDLS, CDR2 YYNGEE. CDR3 length equals 13 residues. As DNA, the CDR3 is TGTGCCAGCAGCGTGGGGCAGTCCAATGAGCAGTTCTTC. Translation: CASSVGQSNEQFF.

The V gene is TRBV11-2, the J gene TRBJ2-4; no reliable D call. Per the germline V gene, CDR1 is SGHAT and CDR2 is FQNNGV. V was clipped by 2 bases and J by 0 bases, with 8 bases between them. This CDR3 spans 15 amino acids. The CDR3 sequence: CASSLTGVAKNIQYF. CDR3 nucleotide sequence: TGTGCCAGCAGCTTAACTGGGGTAGCCAAAAACATTCAGTACTTC.

V is TRBV6-1 and J is TRBJ1-4; D gene uncertain. V lost 8 bases and J lost 13, with 14 bases in between. CDR1 and CDR2 (germline): MNHNS, SASEGT. The CDR3 has 11 residues. In DNA, the CDR3 is TGTGCCAGCCTACGGGCCAGACTACTGTTTTTT. This gives the protein CASLRARLLFF.

The chain recombines TRBV14 with TRBJ2-7; tentative D call: TRBD2 (5 bases). The CDR3 length is 15 residues. Germline CDR1 reads SGHDN; CDR2 reads FVKESK. The V end was cut by 1 base, the J end by 5 bases, with 15 bases between. The CDR3 protein is CASSQGSSWTHEQYF. The DNA of the CDR3 is TGTGCCAGCAGCCAAGGGTCTAGCTGGACGCACGAGCAGTACTTC.

This clone was found once. The chain uses TRBV6-1 and TRBJ2-7, with D possibly TRBD2 on 5 matching bases. This CDR3 is 15 amino acids long. V was cut by 1 base and J by 0 bases, with 10 bases left in between. Germline CDR1 is MNHNS and CDR2 is SASEGT. CDR3 sequence (DNA): TGTGCCAGCAGTGAAGGGACTTCTCTCTCCTACGAGCAGTACTTC. It translates to CASSEGTSLSYEQYF.